These T cell receptor beta chains were read from a single sample in a study of T cell responses to AZD1222 COVID-19 vaccine. The table came from immunoSEQ multiplex PCR; TCRdb's copy has only in-frame clones and leaves some out. The sample holds about 110,000 clones, more than 85% seen once. The sequencing here drew on peripheral blood, taken on day 0 of AZD1222 vaccination. The receptor set was obtained from an adult in good health. The CDR3 runs from the conserved cysteine through the conserved F or W. A D gene is named only where the DNA matches it firmly. Clone sizes are given selectively: once, few, many, or a class where the clone is expanded.

j_gene: TRBJ2-4; abundance: -; d_gene: -; v_gene: TRBV4-1; CDR3aa: CASSQDHLPAGNLAKNIQYF; CDR3nt: TGCGCCAGCAGCCAAGACCACCTTCCGGCGGGAAATCTAGCCAAAAACATTCAGTACTTC
j_gene: TRBJ1-4; abundance: -; d_gene: -; v_gene: TRBV5-6; CDR3aa: CASRAGGRTNEKLFF; CDR3nt: TGTGCCAGCAGGGCCGGGGGCAGGACTAATGAAAAACTGTTTTTT
j_gene: TRBJ2-3; abundance: -; d_gene: TRBD2; v_gene: TRBV7-2; CDR3aa: CASSSQAGGRTDTQYF; CDR3nt: TGTGCCAGCAGCTCGCAAGCGGGGGGGCGAACAGATACGCAGTATTTT
j_gene: TRBJ1-5; abundance: -; d_gene: -; v_gene: TRBV10-3; CDR3aa: CAIASSGNQPQHF; CDR3nt: TGTGCCATAGCGAGCTCTGGCAATCAGCCCCAGCATTTT
j_gene: TRBJ2-3; abundance: once; d_gene: -; v_gene: TRBV28; CDR3aa: CASIFRGGTPDTQYF; CDR3nt: TGTGCCAGCATTTTTAGGGGGGGGACGCCAGATACGCAGTATTTT
j_gene: TRBJ2-1; abundance: -; d_gene: -; v_gene: TRBV7-3; CDR3aa: CASSLEKFDEQFF; CDR3nt: TGTGCCAGCAGCCTAGAGAAGTTCGATGAGCAGTTCTTC
j_gene: TRBJ2-7; abundance: -; d_gene: -; v_gene: TRBV28; CDR3aa: CASSRAPRAFMTYEQYF; CDR3nt: TGTGCCAGCTCGAGGGCCCCCAGGGCGTTTATGACCTACGAGCAGTACTTC
j_gene: TRBJ1-1; abundance: -; d_gene: -; v_gene: TRBV11-2; CDR3aa: CASCKLRNTEAFF; CDR3nt: TGTGCCAGCTGCAAACTCAGGAACACTGAAGCTTTCTTT
j_gene: TRBJ1-4; abundance: -; d_gene: -; v_gene: TRBV11-2; CDR3aa: CASSQITGREKLFF; CDR3nt: TGTGCCAGCAGCCAGATCACGGGGCGTGAAAAACTGTTTTTT
j_gene: TRBJ1-6; abundance: -; d_gene: -; v_gene: TRBV7-2; CDR3aa: CASSLEGYNSPLHF; CDR3nt: TGTGCCAGCAGCTTAGAGGGGTATAATTCACCCCTCCACTTT
j_gene: TRBJ1-5; abundance: -; d_gene: TRBD1; v_gene: TRBV6-2/TRBV6-3; CDR3aa: CASSSYPGTGIGQPQHF; CDR3nt: TGTGCCAGCAGTTCTTACCCCGGGACAGGGATAGGTCAGCCCCAGCATTTT
j_gene: TRBJ1-2; abundance: once; d_gene: -; v_gene: TRBV27; CDR3aa: CASTDSPNYGYTF; CDR3nt: TGTGCCAGCACGGACAGCCCTAACTATGGCTACACCTTC
j_gene: TRBJ1-2; abundance: -; d_gene: -; v_gene: TRBV19; CDR3aa: CASSESYGYTF; CDR3nt: TGTGCCAGTAGCGAGAGCTATGGCTACACCTTC
j_gene: TRBJ1-1; abundance: -; d_gene: -; v_gene: TRBV7-9; CDR3aa: CASSLPGTSNTEAFF; CDR3nt: TGTGCCAGCAGCTTACCCGGGACGTCGAACACTGAAGCTTTCTTT
j_gene: TRBJ2-3; abundance: -; d_gene: TRBD2; v_gene: TRBV7-8; CDR3aa: CASSRLGLAGDTDTQYF; CDR3nt: TGTGCCAGCAGCCGCCTTGGACTAGCGGGGGACACAGATACGCAGTATTTT
j_gene: TRBJ2-5; abundance: -; d_gene: -; v_gene: TRBV7-2; CDR3aa: CASSLRVPETQYF; CDR3nt: TGTGCCAGCAGCCTAAGGGTGCCAGAGACCCAGTACTTC
j_gene: TRBJ2-2; abundance: -; d_gene: -; v_gene: TRBV7-9; CDR3aa: CALTGEAGELFF; CDR3nt: TGTGCCTTGACCGGGGAGGCCGGGGAGCTGTTTTTT
j_gene: TRBJ2-1; abundance: -; d_gene: TRBD2; v_gene: TRBV29-1; CDR3aa: CSVEGGGENEQFF; CDR3nt: TGCAGCGTTGAGGGCGGGGGGGAGAATGAGCAGTTCTTC
j_gene: TRBJ1-1; abundance: -; d_gene: -; v_gene: TRBV29-1; CDR3aa: CSVGWGGAPHTEAFF; CDR3nt: TGCAGCGTTGGTTGGGGAGGGGCCCCGCACACTGAAGCTTTCTTT
j_gene: TRBJ2-6; abundance: -; d_gene: TRBD1; v_gene: TRBV2; CDR3aa: CASSSDRTGANVLTF; CDR3nt: TGTGCCAGCAGTTCGGACAGGACTGGGGCCAACGTCCTGACTTTC
j_gene: TRBJ2-3; abundance: -; d_gene: -; v_gene: TRBV5-1; CDR3aa: CASSRQASTDTQYF; CDR3nt: TGCGCCAGCAGCAGGCAGGCGAGCACAGATACGCAGTATTTT
j_gene: TRBJ2-5; abundance: once; d_gene: TRBD2; v_gene: TRBV5-5; CDR3aa: CASSLGISGRAGETQYF; CDR3nt: TGTGCCAGCAGCTTGGGAATTAGCGGGAGGGCCGGGGAGACCCAGTACTTC
j_gene: TRBJ2-2; abundance: -; d_gene: TRBD2; v_gene: TRBV3-1/TRBV3-2; CDR3aa: CASSQGTSGATGELFF; CDR3nt: TGTGCCAGCAGCCAAGGGACTAGCGGGGCTACCGGGGAGCTGTTTTTT
j_gene: TRBJ2-7; abundance: few; d_gene: -; v_gene: TRBV5-1; CDR3aa: CASSLLGQGNEQYF; CDR3nt: TGCGCCAGCAGCTTGTTGGGGCAGGGGAACGAGCAGTACTTC
j_gene: TRBJ1-2; abundance: -; d_gene: TRBD1; v_gene: TRBV10-3; CDR3aa: CAIRPQTGNYGYTF; CDR3nt: TGTGCCATCAGACCCCAGACAGGGAACTATGGCTACACCTTC
j_gene: TRBJ2-7; abundance: -; d_gene: -; v_gene: TRBV21-1; CDR3aa: CASTYRVLSYEQYF; CDR3nt: TGTGCCAGCACCTACAGGGTGCTTAGCTACGAGCAGTACTTC
j_gene: TRBJ1-1; abundance: once; d_gene: -; v_gene: TRBV7-2; CDR3aa: CASSVPHQAGTEAFF; CDR3nt: TGTGCCAGCAGCGTCCCACATCAGGCGGGAACTGAAGCTTTCTTT
j_gene: TRBJ1-6; abundance: -; d_gene: TRBD1; v_gene: TRBV27; CDR3aa: CASSQGTGGFGNSPLHF; CDR3nt: TGTGCCAGCAGCCAGGGGACAGGGGGCTTCGGGAATTCACCCCTCCACTTT
j_gene: TRBJ2-1; abundance: -; d_gene: -; v_gene: TRBV7-8; CDR3aa: CASSLDARSYNEQFF; CDR3nt: TGTGCCAGCAGCTTGGACGCACGCTCCTACAATGAGCAGTTCTTC
j_gene: TRBJ1-2; abundance: -; d_gene: -; v_gene: TRBV6-1; CDR3aa: CASSGKLRGDIYGYTF; CDR3nt: TGTGCCAGCAGTGGCAAGTTAAGGGGAGATATCTATGGCTACACCTTC
j_gene: TRBJ2-7; abundance: -; d_gene: -; v_gene: TRBV4-3; CDR3aa: CASSQNRAGGRGQYF; CDR3nt: TGCGCCAGCAGCCAAAACCGGGCAGGAGGTCGTGGGCAGTACTTC
j_gene: TRBJ1-2; abundance: -; d_gene: -; v_gene: TRBV6-1; CDR3aa: CASSEHPLSYGYTF; CDR3nt: TGTGCCAGCAGTGAACACCCGCTTTCGTATGGCTACACCTTC
j_gene: TRBJ2-1; abundance: -; d_gene: -; v_gene: TRBV29-1; CDR3aa: CSVGQPLRNEQFF; CDR3nt: TGCAGCGTTGGGCAGCCTTTAAGGAATGAGCAGTTCTTC
j_gene: TRBJ2-7; abundance: -; d_gene: -; v_gene: TRBV6-5; CDR3aa: CASSSSSEQYF; CDR3nt: TGTGCCAGCAGTTCTAGCTCCGAGCAGTACTTC
j_gene: TRBJ1-3; abundance: -; d_gene: -; v_gene: TRBV27; CDR3aa: CASSLSWDPGNTIYF; CDR3nt: TGTGCCAGCAGTTTAAGCTGGGATCCCGGAAACACCATATATTTT
j_gene: TRBJ1-2; abundance: -; d_gene: -; v_gene: TRBV6-2/TRBV6-3; CDR3aa: CASSYEARGGYTF; CDR3nt: TGTGCCAGCAGTTACGAGGCGCGGGGTGGCTACACCTTC
j_gene: TRBJ2-5; abundance: -; d_gene: -; v_gene: TRBV4-2; CDR3aa: CVSSLRETQYF; CDR3nt: TGTGTCAGCAGCCTTAGAGAGACCCAGTACTTC